The 25 T cell receptor beta chains below come from one sample, sequenced in a study of shared clonotypes between healthy human individuals. Libraries were prepared by immunoSEQ multiplex PCR; TCRdb keeps only in-frame clonotypes and omits some of them. This sample has approximately 2,000,000 clones, with under 95% found just once. Sequencing was carried out using naive CD4+ T cells from PBMCs. The sample's subset: CD45RA+ positively selected. Every receptor here comes from a man between 18 and 29 years old in good health. Some clones in this sample may be carry-over from other donors' samples.

CDR3 nucleotide sequence: TGTGCCACCAGCAGAGATCTGGTGGCCGAAGCTTTCTTT. It translates to CATSRDLVAEAFF. V usage is TRBV15 and J usage is TRBJ1-1; D is unclear. Looked up from germline, CDR1 is LNHNV and CDR2 is YYDKDF (reference sequence). The CDR3 has 13 amino acids. V was pared by 0 bases and J by 8 bases, with 10 bases between.

Written as DNA, the CDR3 is TGTGCCAGCGGGCAGGGCTTTTTTAACACTGAAGCTTTCTTT. Its translation: CASGQGFFNTEAFF. The chain couples TRBV6-1 to TRBJ1-1, with a possible D match to TRBD1 (5 bases). CDR3 length: 14 residues. CDR1 is MNHNS, CDR2 SASEGT, per germline. Trimming took 8 bases from V and 2 from J, leaving 15 bases between them.

This clone appeared a single time. The J gene is TRBJ2-7, the V gene TRBV28, with 8 bases aligning to TRBD1. This CDR3 has 16 amino acids. CDR1 is MDHEN, CDR2 SYDVKM, per germline. V was clipped by 2 bases and J by 5 bases; unmatched bases: 11. The CDR3 nucleotides read TGTGCCAGCAGTTTAGGGCCCCCAGGGGGCCTTGACGAGCAGTACTTC. Translating gives CASSLGPPGGLDEQYF.

The gene calls are TRBV7-3 and TRBJ2-2, with D tentatively TRBD2 (5 bases). The V and J ends lost 5 bases and 1 base respectively, with 11 bases between them. This CDR3 has 15 amino acids. Germline CDR1 SGHTA, CDR2 FQGTGA. The CDR3 spells CASSASGRNTGELFF. CDR3 in DNA: TGTGCCAGCAGCGCCAGCGGACGGAACACCGGGGAGCTGTTTTTT. The entire variable domain, with the rest obtained from reference TRBV7-3 and TRBJ2-2, is as follows: GAGVSQTPSNKVTEKGKYVELRCDPISGHTALYWYRQSLGQGPEFLIYFQGTGAADDSGLPNDRFFAVRPEGSVSTLKIQRTERGDSAVYLCASSASGRNTGELFFGEGSRLTVL.

The chain combines TRBV5-6 with TRBJ1-3; D gene uncertain. The CDR3 extends over 15 amino acids. The V and J ends lost 3 bases and 0 bases respectively, with 10 bases between them. CDR1 and CDR2 (germline): SGHDT, YYEEEE. CDR3 DNA sequence: TGTGCCAGCAGCTCCGCGGTAAGCTCTGGAAACACCATATATTTT. It codes for CASSSAVSSGNTIYF.

This clone has just one count. The chain employs TRBV9 and TRBJ2-3, with 7 nucleotides matching TRBD2. V trimming: 1 base; J trimming: 2 bases; junction bases outside the gene matches: 4. Germline V gives CDR1 SGDLS, CDR2 YYNGEE. The CDR3 covers 15 residues. This chain's CDR3 is CASSVRLADTDTQYF. CDR3 nucleotide sequence: TGTGCCAGCAGCGTAAGACTAGCAGACACAGATACGCAGTATTTT.

V and J are TRBV5-6 and TRBJ2-2, with TRBD1 matching over 11 bases. The CDR3 extends over 16 amino acids. With V trimmed by 3 bases and J by 5 bases, 6 bases remained unmatched. CDR1 and CDR2 (germline): SGHDT, YYEEEE. For the CDR3, the DNA is TGTGCCAGCAGCTATCGGGACAGGGGGTGGACCGGGGAGCTGTTTTTT. Amino acids: CASSYRDRGWTGELFF. The complete variable domain, with remaining parts taken from reference TRBV5-6 and TRBJ2-2, reads DAGVTQSPTHLIKTRGQQVTLRCSPKSGHDTVSWYQQALGQGPQFIFQYYEEEERQRGNFPDRFSGHQFPNYSSELNVNALLLGDSALYLCASSYRDRGWTGELFFGEGSRLTVL.

The V call is TRBV5-1, the J call TRBJ2-7, with TRBD1 as a possible D gene (6 bases). This CDR3 spans 14 amino acids. Germline V lookup: CDR1 SGHRS, CDR2 YFSETQ. Trimming stripped 2 bases from V and 6 bases from J, with 15 bases between. The CDR3 region is CASSLTGSGGEQYF. The CDR3 region has the DNA TGCGCCAGCAGCTTAACAGGGTCTGGTGGCGAGCAGTACTTC.

The V and J genes are TRBV18 and TRBJ2-1; D may be TRBD2 (6 bases). Germline CDR1 reads KGHSH; CDR2 reads LQKENI. The CDR3 runs to 16 residues. V was cut by 3 bases and J by 7 bases, with 19 bases left in between. The CDR3 loop is CASSPRMEGSWNEQFF. The CDR3 DNA reads TGTGCCAGCTCACCGCGTATGGAGGGCAGTTGGAATGAGCAGTTCTTC.

Worth noting for this clone: This sample includes further DNA sequences coding for the same CDR3. This rearrangement joins TRBV28 to TRBJ2-7; 16 bases fit TRBD2. After removal of 6 bases from V and 4 bases from J, the junction contained 6 bases not matched to a gene. Looked up from germline, CDR1 is MDHEN and CDR2 is SYDVKM. There are 16 residues in the CDR3. CDR3 residues: CASRLPGLAGGYEQYF. CDR3 in DNA: TGTGCCAGCAGGCTCCCGGGACTAGCGGGAGGGTACGAGCAGTACTTC.

The rearrangement joins TRBV29-1 to TRBJ2-7, with TRBD2 matching over 9 bases. V shed 7 bases, J shed 6 bases, and the junction held 10 bases outside the gene matches. In germline, CDR1 is SQVTM, CDR2 ANQGSEA. The CDR3 is 13 residues long. The CDR3 here is CSASSGRLGEQYF. The CDR3 DNA sequence: TGCAGCGCCTCGAGCGGGAGGTTAGGCGAGCAGTACTTC.

This chain joins TRBV28 and TRBJ1-2; D is uncertain. The CDR3 sequence is 15 residues long. The germline CDR1 and CDR2 sequences are MDHEN and SYDVKM. V was trimmed by 11 bases and J by 0 bases, leaving 19 bases between them. In nucleotides, the CDR3 is TGTGCCGCTGCGTTAAGAGGGCGTACTAACTATGGCTACACCTTC. Translation: CAAALRGRTNYGYTF.

The V and J genes are TRBV28 and TRBJ1-5; D perhaps matches TRBD1 (5 bases). Germline V CDR1 and CDR2: MDHEN, SYDVKM. The CDR3 extends over 15 amino acids. The V end was cut by 3 bases, the J end by 6 bases, with 15 bases between. For the CDR3, the DNA is TGTGCCAGCAGTTTGGGGCAGGGAGGTAGTCAGCCCCAGCATTTT. Translated, it gives CASSLGQGGSQPQHF.

This chain uses TRBV7-3 with TRBJ1-1; the D gene is possibly TRBD1 (5 bases). Germline CDR1 reads SGHTA; CDR2 reads FQGTGA. CDR3 size: 15 residues. The V gene lost 7 bases and the J gene lost 5 bases, with 20 bases spanning the gap. This CDR3 is CASKDFRGGVTEAFF. CDR3 in DNA: TGTGCCAGCAAAGACTTTAGAGGAGGGGTAACTGAAGCTTTCTTT.

V usage is TRBV4-3 and J usage is TRBJ1-4, with TRBD1 matching 9 bases. Germline CDR1 and CDR2: LGHNA and YSLEER. The CDR3 is 16 amino acids. The V gene end was trimmed by 0 bases and the J gene end by 8 bases; junction bases not matched to a gene: 7. The CDR3 loop reads CASSQEWGQGSEKLFF. DNA for the CDR3: TGCGCCAGCAGCCAAGAATGGGGACAGGGTTCGGAAAAACTGTTTTTT.

This chain uses TRBV13 with TRBJ2-7, with D possibly being TRBD2 (5 bases). The CDR3 totals 14 residues. CDR1 PRHDT and CDR2 FYEKMQ come from the germline V gene (reference sequence). V lost 5 bases and J 0 bases, leaving 11 bases between the germline ends. The CDR3 DNA follows: TGTGCCAGCAGCAATAGCGCTACCTCCTACGAGCAGTACTTC. It yields the protein CASSNSATSYEQYF.

The rearrangement joins TRBV18 to TRBJ2-5; TRBD1 agrees at 7 bases. The CDR3 totals 18 residues. The junction had 18 bases not matched to a gene; V was cut back by 3 bases and J by 5 bases. CDR1 is KGHSH, CDR2 LQKENI, per germline. In nucleotides, the CDR3 is TGTGCCAGCTCACCGCTCCACGGGGCAGGGGGAAAGTTGGAGACCCAGTACTTC. It codes for CASSPLHGAGGKLETQYF.

DNA for the CDR3: TGTGCCAGCAGCCAGACAGGGTTCTTCTACGAGCAGTACTTC. It specifies CASSQTGFFYEQYF. The rearrangement uses TRBV28 and TRBJ2-7, with 7 bases lining up with TRBD1. Germline V gene lookup returns CDR1 MDHEN and CDR2 SYDVKM. J gave up 3 bases and V 6 bases, and 8 bases lay outside the gene matches. The CDR3 covers 14 residues.

CDR3 in DNA: TGTGCCAGCAGCTTAGGCCCGAGAGGGGGCACTGAAGCTTTCTTT. It encodes CASSLGPRGGTEAFF. V and J are TRBV13 and TRBJ1-1, with D maybe TRBD1 (6 bases). The CDR3 is made up of 15 amino acids. Germline CDR1 is PRHDT and CDR2 is FYEKMQ (reference sequence). The V end lost 0 bases, the J end lost 4 bases, and 12 bases lay between the germline ends.

The chain recombines TRBV6-1 with TRBJ2-7; TRBD1 matches at 9 bases. The germline CDR1 and CDR2 sequences are MNHNS and SASEGT. The CDR3 loop spans 16 amino acids. Unmatched junction bases numbered 12, after V lost 3 bases and J lost 6 bases. The CDR3 here is CASSETGGVGRVEQYF. The DNA for the CDR3 is TGTGCCAGCAGTGAGACAGGGGGTGTGGGGCGGGTCGAGCAGTACTTC.

The chain links TRBV5-1 to TRBJ2-5, with D perhaps matching TRBD1 (5 bases). Per germline, CDR1 SGHRS and CDR2 YFSETQ. The CDR3 totals 14 residues. The ends were cut back, 2 bases at V and 1 base at J, with 9 bases in the middle. DNA for the CDR3: TGCGCCAGCAGCTTTGGGGCTAGCCAAGAGACCCAGTACTTC. Amino acid sequence: CASSFGASQETQYF.

This CDR3 is CASSAGTYGYTF. CDR3 nucleotide sequence: TGTGCCAGCAGCGCCGGGACATATGGCTACACCTTC. This chain links TRBV5-6 with TRBJ1-2; possible D gene TRBD1, 6 bases. Trimming removed 4 bases at V and 5 bases at J, with 9 bases between. Per germline, CDR1 SGHDT and CDR2 YYEEEE. This CDR3 comprises 12 residues.

The chain combines TRBV28 with TRBJ2-3, with 9 bases lining up with TRBD2. V dropped 5 bases and J dropped 4; count of bases not matched to a gene: 7. The CDR3 covers 15 residues. Per germline, CDR1 MDHEN and CDR2 SYDVKM. The CDR3 DNA follows: TGTGCCAGCAGTACGGCGGGAGGGCGCGCAGATACGCAGTATTTT. It specifies CASSTAGGRADTQYF.

This chain uses TRBV28 with TRBJ2-2; the D gene is possibly TRBD1 (6 bases). V was trimmed by 3 bases and J by 3 bases, leaving 8 bases between them. The germline gives CDR1 MDHEN, CDR2 SYDVKM. The CDR3 length is 14 residues. This CDR3 is CASSFRQDTGELFF. DNA of the CDR3: TGTGCCAGCAGTTTCAGACAGGACACCGGGGAGCTGTTTTTT.

The chain recombines TRBV18 with TRBJ2-1, with TRBD1 matching over 9 bases. CDR1 is KGHSH, CDR2 LQKENI, per germline. This CDR3 has 16 amino acids. V gave up 3 bases and J gave up 4 bases; unmatched junction bases: 7. The CDR3 coding sequence is TGTGCCAGCTCACCGACCTTGGGACAGGGATACAATGAGCAGTTCTTC. It yields the protein CASSPTLGQGYNEQFF.